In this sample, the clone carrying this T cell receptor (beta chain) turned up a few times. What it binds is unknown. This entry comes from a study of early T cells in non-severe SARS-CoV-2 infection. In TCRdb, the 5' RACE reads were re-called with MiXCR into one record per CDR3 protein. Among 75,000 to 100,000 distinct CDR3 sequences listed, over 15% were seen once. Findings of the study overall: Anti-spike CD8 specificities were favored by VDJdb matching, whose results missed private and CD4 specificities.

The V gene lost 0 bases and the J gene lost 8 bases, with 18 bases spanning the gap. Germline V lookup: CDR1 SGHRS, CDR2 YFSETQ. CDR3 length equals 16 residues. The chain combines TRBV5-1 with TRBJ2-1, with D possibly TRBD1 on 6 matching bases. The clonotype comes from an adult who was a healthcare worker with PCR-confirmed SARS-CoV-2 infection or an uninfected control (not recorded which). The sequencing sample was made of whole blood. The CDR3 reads CASSLGIGQTRDEQFF. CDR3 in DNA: TGCGCCAGCAGCTTGGGGATCGGACAGACCAGAGATGAGCAGTTCTTC.